Each of the 13 T cell receptor beta chains below was sequenced from the same sample in a study of beta chain features in type 1 diabetes. What was sequenced were expressed TCRB transcripts, since all of the isolated RNA had been reverse transcribed. TCRdb's copy holds only in-frame clones and misses some; the assay was immunoSEQ multiplex PCR. Among some 150,000 clones listed, roughly an eighth were seen once. Study results and limitations: Significant though moderate, a shortening of TCRB CDR3s appeared in all four CD4+ subsets of Type 1 diabetes patients.

These TCRs' antigens remain unknown. The specimen sequenced was central memory CD4+ T cells from blood. These receptors all come from a man aged 18 to 30 with type 1 diabetes.

In its sample, this clone was seen a few times. This chain links TRBV25-1 with TRBJ2-2, with D perhaps matching TRBD1 (6 bases). The length of the CDR3 is 14 residues. V was trimmed by 6 bases and J by 6 bases, leaving 14 bases between them. Germline values: CDR1 MGHDK, CDR2 SYGVNS. The DNA for the CDR3 is TGTGCCAGCAGGCCACAGGGTTCGGCCGGGGAGCTGTTTTTT. It is translated as CASRPQGSAGELFF. Full variable domain (rest looked up from reference TRBV25-1 and TRBJ2-2): EADIYQTPRYLVIGTGKKITLECSQTMGHDKMYWYQQDPGMELHLIHYSYGVNSTEKGDLSSESTVSRIRTEHFPLTLESARPSHTSQYLCASRPQGSAGELFFGEGSRLTVL.

This clone was seen a handful of times. This chain joins TRBV7-9 and TRBJ1-2, with no clear D. There are 14 residues in the CDR3. CDR1 and CDR2 (germline): SEHNR, FQNEAQ (reference sequence). V was cut by 3 bases and J by 3 bases, with 11 bases left in between. In DNA form, the CDR3 reads TGTGCCAGCAGCTTGGGAACCGGGGACTATGGCTACACCTTC. Translation gives CASSLGTGDYGYTF.

V and J are TRBV5-1 and TRBJ1-1; D might be TRBD1 (5 bases). Trimming removed 2 bases from V and 0 bases from J, with 8 bases in between. CDR1 and CDR2 from the germline V gene are SGHRS and YFSETQ. This CDR3 spans 14 amino acids. CDR3 protein: CASSLDRVNTEAFF. CDR3 bases: TGCGCCAGCAGCTTAGACAGAGTGAACACTGAAGCTTTCTTT.

In this sample, this clone is medium-sized. The chain has TRBV7-6 and TRBJ2-1; no definite D call. V lost 5 bases and J lost 4, with 12 bases in between. Looked up from germline, CDR1 is SGHVS and CDR2 is FNYEAQ. The length of the CDR3 is 14 residues. The DNA for the CDR3 is TGTGCCAGCAGCCCTATCTCACCTTACAATGAGCAGTTCTTC. Translating gives CASSPISPYNEQFF.

This chain uses TRBV19 with TRBJ1-1; D possibly corresponds to TRBD1 (6 bases). With 5 bases removed from V and 5 bases from J, the gap between germline ends came to 15 bases. The CDR3 is 14 residues long. Germline lookup yields CDR1 LNHDA and CDR2 SQIVND (reference sequence). CDR3 region: CASSYNNRVTEAFF. DNA for the CDR3: TGTGCCAGTAGTTACAACAACAGGGTTACTGAAGCTTTCTTT. The full variable domain, its missing parts supplied by reference TRBV19 and TRBJ1-1, is DGGITQSPKYLFRKEGQNVTLSCEQNLNHDAMYWYRQDPGQGLRLIYYSQIVNDFQKGDIAEGYSVSREKKESFPLTVTSAQKNPTAFYLCASSYNNRVTEAFFGQGTRLTVV.

The chain joins TRBV6-1 to TRBJ1-3; D is uncertain. The CDR3 sequence is 15 residues long. CDR1 and CDR2 from the germline V gene are MNHNS and SASEGT. V lost 1 base, J lost 0 bases, and 7 bases lay in between. CDR3 DNA sequence: TGTGCCAGCAGTGAAGGGGCAGGCTCTGGAAACACCATATATTTT. Translated: CASSEGAGSGNTIYF.

The table lists this clone with a few counts. The chain recombines TRBV18 with TRBJ2-1; TRBD2 is a possible D gene (6 bases). CDR1 KGHSH and CDR2 LQKENI come from the germline V gene. This CDR3 region has 16 residues. The V and J ends lost 4 bases and 0 bases respectively, with 13 bases between them. CDR3 in DNA: TGTGCCAGCTCACTCGGGACTCGAAGCTCCTACAATGAGCAGTTCTTC. Translating it yields CASSLGTRSSYNEQFF.

A few counts support this clone. The rearrangement joins TRBV6-1 to TRBJ1-2; D gene uncertain. V was cut by 0 bases and J by 5 bases, with 10 bases left in between. The length of the CDR3 is 14 residues. Germline assignment: CDR1 MNHNS and CDR2 SASEGT. This CDR3 reads CASSEAGGGYGYTF. The CDR3 nucleotides are TGTGCCAGCAGTGAAGCTGGAGGAGGGTATGGCTACACCTTC.

The gene calls are TRBV30 and TRBJ1-3; no clear D gene. The V end was cut by 1 base, the J end by 2 bases, with 12 bases between. Germline V gene lookup returns CDR1 GTSNPN and CDR2 SVGIG (reference sequence). The CDR3 spans 15 residues. The chain's CDR3 is CAWSGKGLAGNTIYF. DNA of the CDR3: TGTGCCTGGAGTGGGAAGGGCCTGGCTGGAAACACCATATATTTT.

In its sample, this clone was seen a few times. In the same sample, other DNA sequences code for this CDR3. CDR3 DNA: TGTGCCAGCAGCTTACGACAGGGGGGCACCGGGGAGCTGTTTTTT. Translation: CASSLRQGGTGELFF. The genes are TRBV7-2 and TRBJ2-2; 9 nucleotides line up with TRBD1. CDR1 is SGHTA and CDR2 is FQGNSA in the germline V gene. This CDR3 is built from 15 residues. The trim removed 2 bases at V and 4 bases at J, leaving 2 bases unmatched.

Concerning this clone itself: The same CDR3 is also encoded by other DNA sequences in this sample. The rearrangement uses TRBV6-5 and TRBJ1-5; TRBD1 matches 8 bases. Germline CDR1 and CDR2: MNHEY and SVGAGI. The CDR3 is 14 residues long. The junction had 4 bases not matched to a gene; V was cut back by 5 bases and J by 4 bases. CDR3 sequence reads: CASSPRQGNQPQHF. The CDR3 nucleotides read TGTGCCAGCAGTCCGAGACAGGGGAATCAGCCCCAGCATTTT.

V gene TRBV5-6 combines with J gene TRBJ1-2; D is uncertain. Germline CDR1 and CDR2: SGHDT and YYEEEE. V was clipped by 1 base and J by 4 bases, with 5 bases between them. The CDR3 loop spans 12 amino acids. CDR3 loop: CASSLTRYGYTF. The CDR3 DNA follows: TGTGCCAGCAGCTTGACCCGCTATGGCTACACCTTC.

The J gene is TRBJ2-3, the V gene TRBV7-2; D assignment may be TRBD1 or TRBD2 (5 bases each). V was shortened by 5 bases and J by 2 bases, with 11 bases between the two germline ends. Germline V gene data show CDR1 as SGHTA and CDR2 as FQGNSA. CDR3 length equals 14 residues. For the CDR3, the DNA is TGTGCCAGCAGCCCCCGAGGGACCACAGATACGCAGTATTTT. Translating gives CASSPRGTTDTQYF.